Listed below are T cell receptor beta chains from one sample, sequenced in a study of regulatory T cells in long-lasting Graves disease. TCRdb fed the multiplex PCR reads into MiXCR, producing one record per CDR3 protein. The sample contains about 420,000 distinct CDR3 sequences, roughly 15% of which appear only once. Another study also made use of these data, one on T cells in Graves' hyperthyroidism and ophthalmopathy.

The specimen comprised peripheral blood mononuclear cells (PBMCs), sampled at new diagnosis, from a patient treated with antithyroid drugs. The source is a young woman with Graves disease. The CDR3 runs from the conserved cysteine through the conserved F or W. A D gene is named only where the DNA matches it firmly. Expanded clones are given a class, and other clones once, few, many or no size at all.

J gene: TRBJ1-1
V gene: TRBV7-8
D gene: .
clone size: .
CDR3 DNA: TGTGCCAGCAGCTTACGGGGAGTCACTGAAGCTTTCTTT
CDR3 protein: CASSLRGVTEAFF

J gene: TRBJ1-5
V gene: TRBV20-1
D gene: .
clone size: many
CDR3 DNA: TGCAGTGCTGACTCTACAGGGAATTGGAATCAGCCCCAGCATTTT
CDR3 protein: CSADSTGNWNQPQHF

J gene: TRBJ2-3
V gene: TRBV4-1
D gene: TRBD2
clone size: few
CDR3 DNA: TGCGCCAGCAGCCAAGCCGGACTAGCGGGGGGCACAGATACGCAGTATTTT
CDR3 protein: CASSQAGLAGGTDTQYF

J gene: TRBJ2-7
V gene: TRBV11-3
D gene: .
clone size: many
CDR3 DNA: TGTGCCAGCAGCTACAGATACGAGCAGTACTTC
CDR3 protein: CASSYRYEQYF

J gene: TRBJ1-2
V gene: TRBV11-2
D gene: TRBD1
clone size: many
CDR3 DNA: TGTGCCAGCAGCCAGGTGGGACAGGACTATGGCTACACCTTC
CDR3 protein: CASSQVGQDYGYTF

J gene: TRBJ2-2
V gene: TRBV12-3/TRBV12-4
D gene: TRBD2
clone size: many
CDR3 DNA: TGTGCCAGTATAGGGACTACCACCGGGGAGCTGTTTTTT
CDR3 protein: CASIGTTTGELFF

J gene: TRBJ1-2
V gene: TRBV12-3/TRBV12-4
D gene: .
clone size: many
CDR3 DNA: TGTGCCAGCAGACAGACAGGATATGGCTACACCTTC
CDR3 protein: CASRQTGYGYTF

J gene: TRBJ2-7
V gene: TRBV27
D gene: .
clone size: .
CDR3 DNA: TGTGCCAGCAGTTCTCCAGCCAGGAGCTCCTACGAGCAGTACTTC
CDR3 protein: CASSSPARSSYEQYF

J gene: TRBJ2-1
V gene: TRBV7-3
D gene: .
clone size: .
CDR3 DNA: TGTGCCAGCAGCTTAACGTTGGGGGCGGATGAGCAGTTCTTC
CDR3 protein: CASSLTLGADEQFF

J gene: TRBJ2-7
V gene: TRBV4-3
D gene: .
clone size: .
CDR3 DNA: TGCGCCAGCAGCCAAGATTCCGGCAAGGCTAGCGCGAACCCCTACGAGCAGTACTTC
CDR3 protein: CASSQDSGKASANPYEQYF

J gene: TRBJ1-2
V gene: TRBV3-1
D gene: TRBD1
clone size: many
CDR3 DNA: TGTGCCAGCAGCCAAGGGCCGGGACAGAATACTTATGGCTACACCTTC
CDR3 protein: CASSQGPGQNTYGYTF

J gene: TRBJ2-3
V gene: TRBV11-2
D gene: .
clone size: many
CDR3 DNA: TGTGCCAGCAGCTTAGATGGAGGGAATACGCAGTATTTT
CDR3 protein: CASSLDGGNTQYF

J gene: TRBJ2-1
V gene: TRBV12-3/TRBV12-4
D gene: TRBD2
clone size: .
CDR3 DNA: TGTGCCAGCAGTTTGAATCTCGGCGGGAGGGTGTCCTACAATGAGCAGTTCTTC
CDR3 protein: CASSLNLGGRVSYNEQFF

J gene: TRBJ2-1
V gene: TRBV6-2/TRBV6-3
D gene: TRBD2
clone size: few
CDR3 DNA: TGTGCCAGCAGACTTTCTAGCGGGAGCTCCTACAATGAGCAGTTCTTC
CDR3 protein: CASRLSSGSSYNEQFF

J gene: TRBJ2-1
V gene: TRBV6-5
D gene: .
clone size: many
CDR3 DNA: TGTGCCAGCAGTTCATCAAGCGGAAGCTCCTACAATGAGCAGTTCTTC
CDR3 protein: CASSSSSGSSYNEQFF

J gene: TRBJ2-1
V gene: TRBV10-2
D gene: TRBD2
clone size: many
CDR3 DNA: TGCGCCAGCAGTGGGACTAGCGGGGGAGTAGTGAATGAGCAGTTCTTC
CDR3 protein: CASSGTSGGVVNEQFF

J gene: TRBJ2-2
V gene: TRBV24-1
D gene: TRBD1
clone size: few
CDR3 DNA: TGTGCCACCAGTGATTTTGGACAGGGGTTGACCGGGGAGCTGTTTTTT
CDR3 protein: CATSDFGQGLTGELFF

J gene: TRBJ2-1
V gene: TRBV12-3/TRBV12-4
D gene: TRBD1
clone size: many
CDR3 DNA: TGTGCCAGCAGTTTACGGACAGGGGGCATCAATGAGCAGTTCTTC
CDR3 protein: CASSLRTGGINEQFF

J gene: TRBJ2-3
V gene: TRBV5-1
D gene: .
clone size: .
CDR3 DNA: TGCGCCAGCAGCCTAGAACAATATACGCAGTATTTT
CDR3 protein: CASSLEQYTQYF

J gene: TRBJ2-5
V gene: TRBV19
D gene: TRBD2
clone size: .
CDR3 DNA: TGTGCCAGTAGTATATTTCCGGGGCTAGCGGGAAGGGACGCAGGGACCCAGTACTTC
CDR3 protein: CASSIFPGLAGRDAGTQYF

J gene: TRBJ1-1
V gene: TRBV29-1
D gene: .
clone size: .
CDR3 DNA: TGCAGCGTTGTTGCAGATAACACTGAAGCTTTCTTT
CDR3 protein: CSVVADNTEAFF

J gene: TRBJ2-6
V gene: TRBV28
D gene: TRBD1
clone size: many
CDR3 DNA: TGTGCCAGCAGCCCGACAGGGGGGAATGGGGCCAACGTCCTGACTTTC
CDR3 protein: CASSPTGGNGANVLTF

J gene: TRBJ1-1
V gene: TRBV28
D gene: TRBD1
clone size: many
CDR3 DNA: TGTGCCAGCAGTCCGCCGGGACAGGGTAACACTGAAGCTTTCTTT
CDR3 protein: CASSPPGQGNTEAFF

J gene: TRBJ2-3
V gene: TRBV9
D gene: TRBD2
clone size: many
CDR3 DNA: TGTGCCAGCAGCGCGGGACTAGCGGGGATATCGGCCACAGATACGCAGTATTTT
CDR3 protein: CASSAGLAGISATDTQYF

J gene: TRBJ2-5
V gene: TRBV12-3/TRBV12-4
D gene: .
clone size: many
CDR3 DNA: TGTGCCAGCAGTTTAACGAAAGGACCGGAGACCCAGTACTTC
CDR3 protein: CASSLTKGPETQYF

J gene: TRBJ1-1
V gene: TRBV2
D gene: .
clone size: many
CDR3 DNA: TGTGCCAGCAGTGTTTTGGGGGCACAAAGAGCTTTCTTT
CDR3 protein: CASSVLGAQRAFF

J gene: TRBJ2-3
V gene: TRBV28
D gene: TRBD1
clone size: few
CDR3 DNA: TGTGCCAGCAGTCCTCAGGGGGCCCTCACAGATACGCAGTATTTT
CDR3 protein: CASSPQGALTDTQYF

J gene: TRBJ2-1
V gene: TRBV7-9
D gene: .
clone size: many
CDR3 DNA: TGTGCCAGCAGCTTAGTTTGGCGGGATTTCAATGAGCAGTTCTTC
CDR3 protein: CASSLVWRDFNEQFF

J gene: TRBJ1-1
V gene: TRBV10-3
D gene: .
clone size: many
CDR3 DNA: TGTGCCATCAGTGTTAGGGTCCCGGACACTGAAGCTTTCTTT
CDR3 protein: CAISVRVPDTEAFF

J gene: TRBJ2-5
V gene: TRBV20-1
D gene: TRBD2
clone size: .
CDR3 DNA: TGCAGTCCCTTAGCGGGAGTGGGGGAGGAGACCCAGTACTTC
CDR3 protein: CSPLAGVGEETQYF

J gene: TRBJ1-2
V gene: TRBV28
D gene: TRBD1
clone size: many
CDR3 DNA: TGTGCCAGCAGCACAGGGGGTGCTAACTATGGCTACACCTTC
CDR3 protein: CASSTGGANYGYTF

J gene: TRBJ2-1
V gene: TRBV28
D gene: TRBD2
clone size: many
CDR3 DNA: TGTGCCAGCAGTTTATATTCTAGCGGAGCCTACAATGAGCAGTTCTTC
CDR3 protein: CASSLYSSGAYNEQFF

J gene: TRBJ2-7
V gene: TRBV24-1
D gene: .
clone size: .
CDR3 DNA: TGTGCCATCCTCGGACGGTACGAGCAGTACTTC
CDR3 protein: CAILGRYEQYF

J gene: TRBJ2-3
V gene: TRBV15
D gene: .
clone size: few
CDR3 DNA: TGTGCCACCAGCGGAAGGGGTCCGGGTATTGGCACAGATACGCAGTATTTT
CDR3 protein: CATSGRGPGIGTDTQYF

J gene: TRBJ2-1
V gene: TRBV11-2
D gene: .
clone size: many
CDR3 DNA: TGTGCCAGCAGCTTAGCCAATGAGCAGTTCTTC
CDR3 protein: CASSLANEQFF

J gene: TRBJ2-7
V gene: TRBV25-1
D gene: TRBD1
clone size: few
CDR3 DNA: TGTGCCAGCAGTAGCACCGGACAGGGTTACTACGAGCAGTACTTC
CDR3 protein: CASSSTGQGYYEQYF

J gene: TRBJ1-2
V gene: TRBV7-9
D gene: TRBD1
clone size: many
CDR3 DNA: TGTGCCAGCAGCCAACCAGGGGGCGGCTATGGCTACACCTTC
CDR3 protein: CASSQPGGGYGYTF

J gene: TRBJ2-1
V gene: TRBV30
D gene: .
clone size: many
CDR3 DNA: TGTGCCTGGATAAAGACCCCCCTCTATGAGCAGTTCTTC
CDR3 protein: CAWIKTPLYEQFF

J gene: TRBJ2-1
V gene: TRBV29-1
D gene: .
clone size: .
CDR3 DNA: TGCAGCGTTGGTGGCGGAGCGAGAGCCCCTGACAGCTCCTACAATGAGCAGTTCTTC
CDR3 protein: CSVGGGARAPDSSYNEQFF

J gene: TRBJ1-5
V gene: TRBV18
D gene: .
clone size: .
CDR3 DNA: TGTGCCAGCTCACCGGAGTACTCGAGGGATCAGCCCCAGCATTTT
CDR3 protein: CASSPEYSRDQPQHF

J gene: TRBJ2-5
V gene: TRBV5-1
D gene: .
clone size: .
CDR3 DNA: TGCGCCAGCAGCTCATCCGCCGGGGGAGAGACCCAGTACTTC
CDR3 protein: CASSSSAGGETQYF

J gene: TRBJ2-4
V gene: TRBV2
D gene: .
clone size: .
CDR3 DNA: TGTGCCAGGCAGGGTGGAGGAATAGCCAAAAACATTCAGTACTTC
CDR3 protein: CARQGGGIAKNIQYF

J gene: TRBJ2-1
V gene: TRBV20-1
D gene: .
clone size: many
CDR3 DNA: TGCAGTGCTAGGATCCCGCCGGCCTACAATGAGCAGTTCTTC
CDR3 protein: CSARIPPAYNEQFF

J gene: TRBJ2-1
V gene: TRBV6-2/TRBV6-3
D gene: .
clone size: few
CDR3 DNA: TGTGCCAGCAGCCCACGGACACCATCCTACAATGAGCAGTTCTTC
CDR3 protein: CASSPRTPSYNEQFF

J gene: TRBJ1-1
V gene: TRBV30
D gene: .
clone size: .
CDR3 DNA: TGTGCCTGGACTGGGCACATGAACACTGAAGCTTTCTTT
CDR3 protein: CAWTGHMNTEAFF

J gene: TRBJ1-3
V gene: TRBV7-2
D gene: .
clone size: .
CDR3 DNA: TGTGCCAGCAGCCATACAGGGTTCTCTGGAAACACCATATATTTT
CDR3 protein: CASSHTGFSGNTIYF

J gene: TRBJ2-7
V gene: TRBV10-2
D gene: .
clone size: .
CDR3 DNA: TGCGCCAGCACTCGATTTGGGGGGATCTCCTACGAGCAGTACTTC
CDR3 protein: CASTRFGGISYEQYF

J gene: TRBJ2-3
V gene: TRBV2
D gene: .
clone size: .
CDR3 DNA: TGTGCCAGCAGTGACTTAGGGGACACAGATACGCAGTATTTT
CDR3 protein: CASSDLGDTDTQYF

J gene: TRBJ1-2
V gene: TRBV7-9
D gene: TRBD1
clone size: few
CDR3 DNA: TGTGCCAGCAGCTCCCGGGCCCCCCGGACAGGGCTCCGTGGCTACACCTTC
CDR3 protein: CASSSRAPRTGLRGYTF

J gene: TRBJ2-7
V gene: TRBV4-1
D gene: TRBD1
clone size: .
CDR3 DNA: TGCGCCAGCAGCCTCGCCGGAGGGACAGGGTACAACGAGCAGTACTTC
CDR3 protein: CASSLAGGTGYNEQYF

J gene: TRBJ2-3
V gene: TRBV9
D gene: .
clone size: few
CDR3 DNA: TGTGCCAGCAGCGTAGACGAGGCGAGGGATACGCAGTATTTT
CDR3 protein: CASSVDEARDTQYF

J gene: TRBJ2-1
V gene: TRBV20-1
D gene: .
clone size: many
CDR3 DNA: TGCAGTGCTAGGATCGCACTAGACAATGAGCAGTTCTTC
CDR3 protein: CSARIALDNEQFF

J gene: TRBJ2-7
V gene: TRBV18
D gene: TRBD1
clone size: .
CDR3 DNA: TGTGCCAGCTCACCACAGGGACAGGGCGAGACCTACGAGCAGTACTTC
CDR3 protein: CASSPQGQGETYEQYF

J gene: TRBJ2-7
V gene: TRBV29-1
D gene: .
clone size: few
CDR3 DNA: TGCAGCGTTGAATTTCCGGCTACCTACGAGCAGTACTTC
CDR3 protein: CSVEFPATYEQYF

J gene: TRBJ2-2
V gene: TRBV28
D gene: .
clone size: many
CDR3 DNA: TGTGCCAGCCAGGGGCCGGTGGGACCGAACACCGGGGAGCTGTTTTTT
CDR3 protein: CASQGPVGPNTGELFF

J gene: TRBJ2-1
V gene: TRBV11-2
D gene: TRBD2
clone size: many
CDR3 DNA: TGTGCCAGCACCCAAAGCGGGAGACGGTACAATGAGCAGTTCTTC
CDR3 protein: CASTQSGRRYNEQFF

J gene: TRBJ2-1
V gene: TRBV6-5
D gene: .
clone size: .
CDR3 DNA: TGTGCCAGCAGTTATCAGGAGGGGCTTTACAATGAGCAGTTCTTC
CDR3 protein: CASSYQEGLYNEQFF

J gene: TRBJ2-5
V gene: TRBV6-1
D gene: .
clone size: many
CDR3 DNA: TGTGCCAGCAGTCAGGGACCCCGCCAAGAGACCCAGTACTTC
CDR3 protein: CASSQGPRQETQYF

J gene: TRBJ1-2
V gene: TRBV28
D gene: .
clone size: .
CDR3 DNA: TGTGCCAGCAGCGACAGGACGGGCTACACCTTC
CDR3 protein: CASSDRTGYTF

J gene: TRBJ2-7
V gene: TRBV14
D gene: TRBD1
clone size: .
CDR3 DNA: TGTGCCAGCAGCCAGCCAGGACAGGGGGGTTACGAGCAGTACTTC
CDR3 protein: CASSQPGQGGYEQYF